The source of this T cell receptor beta chain is a study of T cell clonality in common variable immunodeficiency (dated by TCRdb to about 2015). Results and caveats for the whole study, not just this receptor: Fewer TCRbeta clones were shared among CVID subjects than among healthy controls (p < 0.0001). Patient heterogeneity within the CVID cohort put limits on correlating repertoire features with clinical complications. CVID TCRbeta sequences were reported to have fewer deletions and N-nucleotide insertions and to lack highly modified clones with 13 or more V deletions. It was noted by the authors that sequencing of the repertoires of T cell subpopulations would be needed to clarify the cause of the increased clonality in CVID. Compared with healthy controls, CVID subjects showed increased TCRbeta clonality (t-test p = 0.018), a feature most characteristic of about a third of subjects. Even though DNA input was the same, control samples had an average of around 75,000 unique sequences each, compared with about 32,000 in CVID samples.

Predominantly Caucasian heritage was noted among both the CVID patients and the healthy controls. Heparinized peripheral whole blood samples of about 4.5 to 8 ml were collected from each donor. TCRbeta CDR3 repertoires were sequenced from genomic DNA of adults with common variable immune deficiency (CVID) and healthy adult controls. The control group comprised about 22 healthy adult volunteers, some 12 female and roughly ten male, aged about 23 to 66 years with a mean age of approximately 31. Diluted blood was density-centrifuged over Hypaque 1077 or Ficoll-Paque to isolate peripheral blood mononuclear cells. Genomic DNA was obtained from unsorted mononuclear cells using either Qiagen column purification or a centrifugation-based method. Equivalent amounts of genomic DNA from CVID and control samples were used as sequencing input. For every sample, a 60 bp segment covering the rearranged TCRbeta CDR3 region was amplified and then sequenced. The immunoSEQ assay, a bias-corrected multiplex PCR with high-throughput sequencing, was employed for TCRbeta amplification. The original pipeline was this. Each unique nucleotide sequence was treated as a clone and annotated with V, D and J genes, copy number and frequency. Sequences were labeled productive if in frame, and non-productive if out of frame or containing stop codons. As previously described, clonality was computed from Shannon's entropy. Mean CDR3 Kyte-Doolittle hydropathy was derived from the predicted amino acid sequences of productive clones. Scaled V gene usage was hierarchically clustered using Manhattan distance and complete linkage with the R hclust function. To assess clone sharing by CDR3 amino acid sequence, 12 repertoires per group were resampled over 100 rounds. The repertoires were searched for about 70 published EBV-specific and roughly 240 published CMV-specific TCRbeta sequences. A couple of CVID samples that yielded fewer than 10,000 sequences were excluded from the analysis, so 42 CVID repertoires were retained. TCRdb took this table from immuneACCESS and kept in-frame rearrangements with V and J called. Such tables lack part of the clones; where checked against another copy, unresolved V genes explain under half of the gap, and the rest is unexplained. D and trimming come from the DNA, and the V and J calls and clone size come from that table. This sample includes more than 45,000 clones, and none of them was observed just once. 5% to 6.5% of the sample goes to the ten largest clones.

CDR1 and CDR2 (GTSNPN, SVGIG) derive from the germline V gene (reference sequence). CDR3 length: 12 amino acids, cysteine to phenylalanine. Part of the CDR3 DNA is given, 27 bases translated from base 1. This clone was seen a few times. Its antigen remains unidentified. The CDR3 end falls 3 residues outside the read, so it is completed with the germline J gene. Sequencing input: peripheral blood mononuclear cells. The clonotype originates from a person aged 18-70 years in good health. The V and J segments used are TRBV30 and TRBJ1-2; possibly the D gene is TRBD1, per 6 matching bases. For the CDR3, the sequence is CAWSGGASGYTF. The DNA read from the CDR3 is TGTGCCTGGAGCGGGGGGGCCTCCGGC.